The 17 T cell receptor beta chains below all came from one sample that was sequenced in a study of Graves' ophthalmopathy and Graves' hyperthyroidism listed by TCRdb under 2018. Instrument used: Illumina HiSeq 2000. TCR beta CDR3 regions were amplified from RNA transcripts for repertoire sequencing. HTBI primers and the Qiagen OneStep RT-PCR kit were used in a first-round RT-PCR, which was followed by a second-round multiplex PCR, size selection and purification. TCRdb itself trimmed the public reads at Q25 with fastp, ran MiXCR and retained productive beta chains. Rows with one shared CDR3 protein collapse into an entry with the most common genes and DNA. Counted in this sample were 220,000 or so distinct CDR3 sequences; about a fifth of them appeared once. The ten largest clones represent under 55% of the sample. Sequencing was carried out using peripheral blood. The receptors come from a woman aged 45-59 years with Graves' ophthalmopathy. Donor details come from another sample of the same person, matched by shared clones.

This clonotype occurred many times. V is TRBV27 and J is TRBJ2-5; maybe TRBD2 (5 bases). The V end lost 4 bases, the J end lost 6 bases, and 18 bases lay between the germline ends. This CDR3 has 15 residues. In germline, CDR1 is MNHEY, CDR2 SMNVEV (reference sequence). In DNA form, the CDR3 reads TGTGCCAGCAGTTCCACTAACAGAGGGTTTCAGACCCAGTACTTC. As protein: CASSSTNRGFQTQYF.

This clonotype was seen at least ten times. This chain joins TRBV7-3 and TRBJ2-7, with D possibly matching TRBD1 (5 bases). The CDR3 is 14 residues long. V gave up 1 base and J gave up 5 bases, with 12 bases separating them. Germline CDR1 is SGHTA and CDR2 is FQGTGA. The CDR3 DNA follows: TGTGCCAGCAGCTTAATGGGGCAGGGTAACGAGCAGTACTTC. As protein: CASSLMGQGNEQYF.

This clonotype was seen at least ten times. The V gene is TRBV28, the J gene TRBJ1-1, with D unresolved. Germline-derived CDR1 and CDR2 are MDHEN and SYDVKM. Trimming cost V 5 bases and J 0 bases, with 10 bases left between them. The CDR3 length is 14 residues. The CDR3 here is CASSNEGMNTEAFF. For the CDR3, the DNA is TGTGCCAGCAGTAACGAGGGAATGAACACTGAAGCTTTCTTT.

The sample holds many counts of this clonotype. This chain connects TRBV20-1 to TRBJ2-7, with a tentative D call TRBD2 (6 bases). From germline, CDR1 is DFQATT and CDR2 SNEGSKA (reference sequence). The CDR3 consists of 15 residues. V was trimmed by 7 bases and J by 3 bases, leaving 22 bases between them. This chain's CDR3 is CSVPPPGLTRYEQYF. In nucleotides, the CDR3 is TGCAGTGTCCCGCCTCCGGGACTCACTCGCTACGAGCAGTACTTC.

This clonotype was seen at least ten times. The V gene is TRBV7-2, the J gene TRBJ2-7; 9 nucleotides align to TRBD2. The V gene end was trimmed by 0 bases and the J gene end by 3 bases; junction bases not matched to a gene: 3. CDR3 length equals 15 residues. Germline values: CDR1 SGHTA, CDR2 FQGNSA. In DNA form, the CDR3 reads TGTGCCAGCAGCTTAGCAGGTAGCGGGGGCTACGAGCAGTACTTC. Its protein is CASSLAGSGGYEQYF.

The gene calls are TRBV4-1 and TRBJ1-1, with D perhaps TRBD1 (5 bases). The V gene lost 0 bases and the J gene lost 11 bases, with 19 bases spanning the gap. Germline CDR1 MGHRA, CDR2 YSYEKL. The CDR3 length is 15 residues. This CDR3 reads CASSQETAKGSMAFF. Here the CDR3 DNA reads TGCGCCAGCAGCCAAGAAACGGCGAAGGGGAGTATGGCTTTCTTT.

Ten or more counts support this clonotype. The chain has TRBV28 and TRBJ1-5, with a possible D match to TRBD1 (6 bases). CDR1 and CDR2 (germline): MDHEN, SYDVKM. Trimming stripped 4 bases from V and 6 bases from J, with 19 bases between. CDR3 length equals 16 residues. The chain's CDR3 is CASSSGTSLGAQPQHF. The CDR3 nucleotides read TGTGCCAGCAGTTCAGGGACAAGCCTGGGAGCTCAGCCCCAGCATTTT.

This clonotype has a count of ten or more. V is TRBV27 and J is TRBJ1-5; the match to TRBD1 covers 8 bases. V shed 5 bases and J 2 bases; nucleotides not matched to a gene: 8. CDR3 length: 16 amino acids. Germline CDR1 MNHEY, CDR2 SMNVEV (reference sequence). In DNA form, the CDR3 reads TGTGCCAGCAGTCACCAGGGGGCATGGGGCAATCAGCCCCAGCATTTT. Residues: CASSHQGAWGNQPQHF.

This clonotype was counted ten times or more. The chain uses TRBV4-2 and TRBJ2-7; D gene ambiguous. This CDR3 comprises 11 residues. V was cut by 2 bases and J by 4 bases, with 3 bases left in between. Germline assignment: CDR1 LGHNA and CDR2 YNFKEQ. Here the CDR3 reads CASSQQYEQYF. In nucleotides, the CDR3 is TGTGCCAGCAGCCAACAGTACGAGCAGTACTTC.

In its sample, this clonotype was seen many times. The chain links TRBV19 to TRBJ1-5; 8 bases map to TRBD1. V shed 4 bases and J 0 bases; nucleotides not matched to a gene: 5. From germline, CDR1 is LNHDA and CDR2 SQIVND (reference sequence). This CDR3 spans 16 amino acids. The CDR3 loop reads CASSTATGASNQPQHF. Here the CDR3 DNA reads TGTGCCAGTAGTACCGCGACAGGGGCTAGCAATCAGCCCCAGCATTTT.

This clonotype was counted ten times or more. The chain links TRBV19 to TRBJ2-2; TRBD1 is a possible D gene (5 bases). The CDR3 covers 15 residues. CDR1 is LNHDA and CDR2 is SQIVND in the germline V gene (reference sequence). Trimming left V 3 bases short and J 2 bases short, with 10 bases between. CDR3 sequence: CASSIGHYNTGELFF. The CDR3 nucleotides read TGTGCCAGTAGTATTGGACACTATAACACCGGGGAGCTGTTTTTT.

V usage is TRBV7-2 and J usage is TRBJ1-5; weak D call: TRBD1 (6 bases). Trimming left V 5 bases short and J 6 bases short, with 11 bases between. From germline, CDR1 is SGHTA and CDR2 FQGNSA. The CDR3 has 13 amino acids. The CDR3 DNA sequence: TGTGCCAGCAGCCCAGGGGTAGCTCAGCCCCAGCATTTT. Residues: CASSPGVAQPQHF.

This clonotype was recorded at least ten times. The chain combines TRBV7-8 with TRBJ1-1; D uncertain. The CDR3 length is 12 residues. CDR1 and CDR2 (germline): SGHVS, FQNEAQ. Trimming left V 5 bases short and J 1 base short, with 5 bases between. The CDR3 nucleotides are TGTGCCAGCAGCACAGAGAACACTGAAGCTTTCTTT. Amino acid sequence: CASSTENTEAFF.

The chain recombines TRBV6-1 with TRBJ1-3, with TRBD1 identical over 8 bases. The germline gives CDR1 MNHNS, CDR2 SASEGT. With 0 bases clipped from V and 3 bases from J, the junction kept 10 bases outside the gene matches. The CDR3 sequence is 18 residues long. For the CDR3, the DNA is TGTGCCAGCAGTGAAGCGTATATCCAGGGGGCGTATGGAAACACCATATATTTT. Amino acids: CASSEAYIQGAYGNTIYF.

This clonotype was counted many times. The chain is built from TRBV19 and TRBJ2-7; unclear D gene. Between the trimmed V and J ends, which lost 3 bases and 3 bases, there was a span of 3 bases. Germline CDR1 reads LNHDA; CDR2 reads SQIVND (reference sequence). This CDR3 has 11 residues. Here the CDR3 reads CASSIGYEQYF. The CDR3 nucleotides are TGTGCCAGTAGTATTGGCTACGAGCAGTACTTC.

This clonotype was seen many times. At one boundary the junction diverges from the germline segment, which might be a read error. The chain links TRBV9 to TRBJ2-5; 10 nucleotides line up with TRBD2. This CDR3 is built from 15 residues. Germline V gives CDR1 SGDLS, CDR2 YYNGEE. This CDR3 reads CTSSVVAGGAETQYF. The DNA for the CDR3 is TGTACCAGCAGCGTAGTAGCGGGAGGAGCAGAGACCCAGTACTTC.

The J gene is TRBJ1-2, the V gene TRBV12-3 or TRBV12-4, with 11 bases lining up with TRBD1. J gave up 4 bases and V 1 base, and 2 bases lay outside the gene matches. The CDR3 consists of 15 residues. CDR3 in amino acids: CASSLGGTGGYGYTF. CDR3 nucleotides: TGTGCCAGCAGTTTAGGCGGGACAGGGGGCTATGGCTACACCTTC.